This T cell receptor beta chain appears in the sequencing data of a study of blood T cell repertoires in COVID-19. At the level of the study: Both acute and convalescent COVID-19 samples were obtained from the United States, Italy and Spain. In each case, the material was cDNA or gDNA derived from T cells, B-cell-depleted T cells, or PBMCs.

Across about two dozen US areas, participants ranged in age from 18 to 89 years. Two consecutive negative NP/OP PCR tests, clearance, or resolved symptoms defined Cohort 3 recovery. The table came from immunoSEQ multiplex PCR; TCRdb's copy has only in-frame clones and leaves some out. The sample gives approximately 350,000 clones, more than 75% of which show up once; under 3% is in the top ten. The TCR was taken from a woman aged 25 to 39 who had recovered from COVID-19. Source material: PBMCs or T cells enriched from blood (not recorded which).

The CDR3 spells CASSTILVASHGYTF. The CDR3 DNA sequence: TGTGCCAGCAGTACTATTTTAGTAGCCTCGCATGGCTACACCTTC. This sequence joins TRBV6-5 and TRBJ1-2; D remains ambiguous. V was clipped by 5 bases and J by 6 bases, with 19 bases between them. Germline CDR1 MNHEY, CDR2 SVGAGI. CDR3 length: 15 residues.